This T cell receptor (beta chain) derives from a study of blood T cell repertoires in COVID-19. The overall study: The origin of the acute and convalescent COVID-19 samples was the United States, Italy and Spain. Nucleic acid was either cDNA or gDNA, and it came from T cells, B-cell-depleted T cells, or PBMCs.

Sequenced by immunoSEQ multiplex PCR; TCRdb stores in-frame clones only, minus some. Of approximately 69,000 clones listed, over 70% are singletons. Germline CDR1 reads LGHNA; CDR2 reads YSLEER. This CDR3 spans 16 amino acids. V was clipped by 0 bases and J by 5 bases; unmatched bases: 8. Material for sequencing was peripheral blood. The TCR originated in a man between 60 and 75 years old with acute or convalescent COVID-19. V gene TRBV4-3 combines with J gene TRBJ2-5; 8 positions agree with TRBD1. CDR3 residues: CASSQEKTGVGETQYF. The CDR3 bases are TGCGCCAGCAGCCAAGAAAAGACAGGGGTAGGGGAGACCCAGTACTTC.